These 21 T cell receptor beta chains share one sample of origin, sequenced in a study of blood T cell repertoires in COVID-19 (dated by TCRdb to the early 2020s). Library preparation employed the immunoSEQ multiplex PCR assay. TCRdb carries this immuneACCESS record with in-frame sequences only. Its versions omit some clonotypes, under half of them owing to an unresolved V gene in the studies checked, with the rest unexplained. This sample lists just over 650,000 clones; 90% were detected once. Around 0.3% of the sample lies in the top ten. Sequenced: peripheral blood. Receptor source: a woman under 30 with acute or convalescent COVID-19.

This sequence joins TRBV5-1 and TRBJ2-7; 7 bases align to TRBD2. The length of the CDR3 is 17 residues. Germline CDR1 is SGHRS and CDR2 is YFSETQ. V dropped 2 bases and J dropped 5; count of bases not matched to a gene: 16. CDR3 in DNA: TGCGCCAGCAGCTTATCCCCCGGCGGGGGTAATCCCCACGAGCAGTACTTC. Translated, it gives CASSLSPGGGNPHEQYF.

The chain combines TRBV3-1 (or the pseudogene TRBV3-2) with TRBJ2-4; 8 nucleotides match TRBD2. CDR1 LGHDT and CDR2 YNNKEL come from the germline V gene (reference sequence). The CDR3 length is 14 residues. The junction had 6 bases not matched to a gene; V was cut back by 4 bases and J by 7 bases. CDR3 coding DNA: TGTGCCAGCAGCCTAAGCGGGGGTGGGAACATTCAGTACTTC. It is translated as CASSLSGGGNIQYF.

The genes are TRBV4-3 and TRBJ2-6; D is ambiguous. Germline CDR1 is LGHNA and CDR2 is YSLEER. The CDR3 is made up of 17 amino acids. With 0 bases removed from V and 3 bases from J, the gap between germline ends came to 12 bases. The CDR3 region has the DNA TGCGCCAGCAGCCAAGATAGTGGGTCGGGTGGGGCCAACGTCCTGACTTTC. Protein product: CASSQDSGSGGANVLTF.

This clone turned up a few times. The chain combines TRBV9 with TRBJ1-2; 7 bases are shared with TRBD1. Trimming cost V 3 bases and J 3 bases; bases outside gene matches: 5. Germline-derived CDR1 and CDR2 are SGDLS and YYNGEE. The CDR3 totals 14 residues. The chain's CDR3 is CASSGIQGHYGYTF. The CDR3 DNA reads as TGTGCCAGCAGCGGTATACAGGGGCACTATGGCTACACCTTC.

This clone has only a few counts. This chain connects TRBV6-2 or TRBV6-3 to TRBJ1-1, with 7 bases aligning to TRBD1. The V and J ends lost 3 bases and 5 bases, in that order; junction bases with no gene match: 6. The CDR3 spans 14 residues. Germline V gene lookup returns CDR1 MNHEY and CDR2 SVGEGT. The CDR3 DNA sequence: TGTGCCAGCAGTTATGGGACAGAGGGGACTGAAGCTTTCTTT. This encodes CASSYGTEGTEAFF.

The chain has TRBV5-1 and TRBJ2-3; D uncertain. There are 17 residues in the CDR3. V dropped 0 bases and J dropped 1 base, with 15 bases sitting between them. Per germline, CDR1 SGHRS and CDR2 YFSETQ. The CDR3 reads CASSLESFAGGTDTQYF. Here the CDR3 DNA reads TGCGCCAGCAGCTTGGAGAGCTTCGCCGGTGGCACAGATACGCAGTATTTT.

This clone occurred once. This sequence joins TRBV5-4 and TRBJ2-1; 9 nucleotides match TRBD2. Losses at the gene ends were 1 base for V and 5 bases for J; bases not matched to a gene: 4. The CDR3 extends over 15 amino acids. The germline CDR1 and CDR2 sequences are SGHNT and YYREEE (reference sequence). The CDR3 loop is CASSLPGGGDNEQFF. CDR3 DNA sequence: TGTGCCAGCAGCTTGCCGGGCGGGGGGGACAATGAGCAGTTCTTC.

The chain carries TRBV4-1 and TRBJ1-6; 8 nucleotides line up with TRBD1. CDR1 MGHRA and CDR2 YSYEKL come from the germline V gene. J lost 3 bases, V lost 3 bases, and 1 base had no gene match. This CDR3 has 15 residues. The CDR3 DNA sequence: TGCGCCAGCAGCCAGGACAGGGACTATAATTCACCCCTCCACTTT. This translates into CASSQDRDYNSPLHF.

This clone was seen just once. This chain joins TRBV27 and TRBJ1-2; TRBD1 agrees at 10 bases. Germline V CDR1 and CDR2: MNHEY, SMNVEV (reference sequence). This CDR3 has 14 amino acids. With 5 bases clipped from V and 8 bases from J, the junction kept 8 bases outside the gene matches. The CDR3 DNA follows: TGTGCCAGCAGTATAGGGACAGGGGTAGGAGGCTACACCTTC. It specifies CASSIGTGVGGYTF.

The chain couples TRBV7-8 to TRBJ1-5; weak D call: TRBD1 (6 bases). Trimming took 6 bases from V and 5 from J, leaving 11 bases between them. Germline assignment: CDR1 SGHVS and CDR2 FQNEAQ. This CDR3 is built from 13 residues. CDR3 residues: CASSPNRDQPQHF. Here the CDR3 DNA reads TGTGCCAGCAGTCCCAACAGGGATCAGCCCCAGCATTTT.

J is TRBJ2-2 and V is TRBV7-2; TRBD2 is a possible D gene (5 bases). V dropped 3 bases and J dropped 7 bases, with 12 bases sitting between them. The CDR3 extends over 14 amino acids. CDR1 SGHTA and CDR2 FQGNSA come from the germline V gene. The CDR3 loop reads CASSLTVAGGELFF. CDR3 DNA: TGTGCCAGCAGCTTGACTGTGGCGGGCGGGGAGCTGTTTTTT.

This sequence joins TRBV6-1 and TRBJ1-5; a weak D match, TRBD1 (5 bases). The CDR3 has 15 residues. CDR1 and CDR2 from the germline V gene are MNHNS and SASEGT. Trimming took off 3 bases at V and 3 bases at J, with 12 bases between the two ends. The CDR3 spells CASSENGGVNQPQHF. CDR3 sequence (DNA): TGTGCCAGCAGTGAGAATGGGGGGGTCAATCAGCCCCAGCATTTT.

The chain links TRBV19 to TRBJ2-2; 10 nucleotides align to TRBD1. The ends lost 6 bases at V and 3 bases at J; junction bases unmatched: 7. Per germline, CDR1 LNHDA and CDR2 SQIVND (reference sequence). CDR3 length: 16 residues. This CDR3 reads CASRAPGTGDTGELFF. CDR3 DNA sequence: TGTGCCAGTAGAGCCCCCGGGACAGGGGACACCGGGGAGCTGTTTTTT.

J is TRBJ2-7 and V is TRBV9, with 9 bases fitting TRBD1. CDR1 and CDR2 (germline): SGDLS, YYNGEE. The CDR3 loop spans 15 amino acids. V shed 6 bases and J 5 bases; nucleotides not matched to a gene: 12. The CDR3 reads CASTPGWDRVNEQYF. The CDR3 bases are TGTGCCAGCACCCCAGGTTGGGACAGGGTTAACGAGCAGTACTTC.

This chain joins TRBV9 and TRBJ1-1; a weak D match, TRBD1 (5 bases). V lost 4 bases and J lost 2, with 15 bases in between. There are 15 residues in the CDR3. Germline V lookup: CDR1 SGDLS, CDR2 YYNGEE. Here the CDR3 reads CASSPRRDQNTEAFF. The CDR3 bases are TGTGCCAGCAGCCCCCGGAGGGACCAAAACACTGAAGCTTTCTTT.

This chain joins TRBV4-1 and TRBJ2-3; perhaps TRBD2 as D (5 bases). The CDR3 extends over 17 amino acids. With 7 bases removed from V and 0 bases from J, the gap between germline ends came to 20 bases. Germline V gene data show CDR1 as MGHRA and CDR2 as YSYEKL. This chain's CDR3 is CASNLSSGLSSTDTQYF. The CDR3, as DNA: TGCGCCAGCAACCTTAGCTCAGGACTGTCTAGCACAGATACGCAGTATTTT.

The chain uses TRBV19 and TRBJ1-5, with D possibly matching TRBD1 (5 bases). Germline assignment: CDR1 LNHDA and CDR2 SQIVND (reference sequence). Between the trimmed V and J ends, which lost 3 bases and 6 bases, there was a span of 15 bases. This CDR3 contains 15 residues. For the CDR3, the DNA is TGTGCCAGTAGTATTGGAGGGGCTAATGTTCAGCCCCAGCATTTT. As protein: CASSIGGANVQPQHF.

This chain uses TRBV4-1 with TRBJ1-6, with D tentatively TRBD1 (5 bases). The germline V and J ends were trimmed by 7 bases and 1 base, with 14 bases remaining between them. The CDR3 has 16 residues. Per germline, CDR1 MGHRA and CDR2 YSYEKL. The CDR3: CASNQGSGSYNSPLHF. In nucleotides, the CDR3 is TGCGCCAGCAACCAGGGATCGGGGTCCTATAATTCACCCCTCCACTTT.

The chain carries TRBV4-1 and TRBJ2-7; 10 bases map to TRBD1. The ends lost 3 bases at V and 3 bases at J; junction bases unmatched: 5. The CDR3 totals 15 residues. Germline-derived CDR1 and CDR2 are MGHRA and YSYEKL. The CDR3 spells CASSQAGTGVYEQYF. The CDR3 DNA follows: TGCGCCAGCAGCCAGGCCGGGACAGGGGTCTACGAGCAGTACTTC.

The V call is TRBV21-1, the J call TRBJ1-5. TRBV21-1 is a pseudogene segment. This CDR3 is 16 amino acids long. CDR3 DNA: TGTGCCAGCAGCAAAACCACCGGGAAAAGCAATCAGCCCCAGCATTTT. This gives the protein CASSKTTGKSNQPQHF.

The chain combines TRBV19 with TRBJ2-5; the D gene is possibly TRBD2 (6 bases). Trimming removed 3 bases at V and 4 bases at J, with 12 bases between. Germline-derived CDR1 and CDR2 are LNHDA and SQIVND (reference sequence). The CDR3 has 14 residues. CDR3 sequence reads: CASSIRLASETQYF. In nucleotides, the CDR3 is TGTGCCAGTAGTATTAGGCTAGCGTCAGAGACCCAGTACTTC.